A selection of T cell receptor beta chains follows, all from one sample in a study of identical twins. TCRdb itself ran the 5' RACE reads through MiXCR, one entry per CDR3 protein. The table shows approximately 470,000 distinct CDR3 sequences, with about 14% occurring only once. The sample was also reused in another study, on yellow fever vaccine responses in identical twins.

What was sequenced was CD4+ T cells sorted from blood. The receptors originated from a woman between 18 and 30 years old in good health. CDR3s include the opening cysteine and the closing phenylalanine or tryptophan. Fields, in order: D gene, clone size, J gene, V gene, CDR3 DNA, CDR3 protein. D genes are given only for firm matches. Size is omitted from some rows. Given values are once, few, many or a class for expanded clones.

. many TRBJ2-5 TRBV12-3/TRBV12-4 TGTGCCAGCAGTTTTAGGGGAGAGACCCAGTACTTC CASSFRGETQYF
. few TRBJ2-1 TRBV11-1 TGTGCCAGCAGCTTTCAGGGGCTAGCAAAGGCCCCTCACCAATACAATGAGCAGTTCTTC CASSFQGLAKAPHQYNEQFF
TRBD1 . TRBJ2-1 TRBV24-1 TGTGCCACGAGGACAGGGGGGACCAATGAGCAGTTCTTC CATRTGGTNEQFF
TRBD1 . TRBJ2-2 TRBV20-1 TGCAGTGCAAGTAGACAGGGGGCGGTTACCGGGGAGCTGTTTTTT CSASRQGAVTGELFF
. few TRBJ1-2 TRBV24-1 TGTGCCACCAGTGATTCTGGGATTCACGGCTACACCTTC CATSDSGIHGYTF
TRBD2 . TRBJ2-5 TRBV10-3 TGTGCCATCAGGACTAGCGGGGGCGAGCAAGAGACCCAGTACTTC CAIRTSGGEQETQYF
TRBD1 many TRBJ1-1 TRBV10-3 TGTGCCATCAGTGAAGCGGGACAGGCACCTGAAGCTTTCTTT CAISEAGQAPEAFF
. many TRBJ2-5 TRBV7-2 TGTGCCAGCAGCTTAGGTCAGCTCAACCAAGAGACCCAGTACTTC CASSLGQLNQETQYF
TRBD1 . TRBJ2-7 TRBV7-8 TGTGCCAGCAGCCGATCCCTGGGACAGGGCAACTCCTACGAGCAGTACTTC CASSRSLGQGNSYEQYF
TRBD1 few TRBJ2-3 TRBV29-1 TGCAGCACGCTAGGACAGGGAGGAGATACGCAGTATTTT CSTLGQGGDTQYF
. few TRBJ2-7 TRBV7-2 TGTGCCAGCAGCCAAGCACGGGCCGCCTACGAGCAGTACTTC CASSQARAAYEQYF